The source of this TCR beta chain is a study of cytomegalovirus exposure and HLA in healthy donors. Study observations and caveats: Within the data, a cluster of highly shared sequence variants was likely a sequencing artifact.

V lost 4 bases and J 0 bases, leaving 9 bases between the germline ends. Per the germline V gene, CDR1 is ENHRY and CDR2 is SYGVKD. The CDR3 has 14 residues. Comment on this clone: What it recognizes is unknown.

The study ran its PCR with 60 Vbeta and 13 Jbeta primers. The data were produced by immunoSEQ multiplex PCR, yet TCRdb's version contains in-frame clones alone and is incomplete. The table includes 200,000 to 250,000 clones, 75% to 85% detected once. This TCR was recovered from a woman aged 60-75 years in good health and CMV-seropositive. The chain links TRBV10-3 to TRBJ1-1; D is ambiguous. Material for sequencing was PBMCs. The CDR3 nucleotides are TGTGCCATCAGTGTGGCAGGAATGAACACTGAAGCTTTCTTT. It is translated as CAISVAGMNTEAFF.